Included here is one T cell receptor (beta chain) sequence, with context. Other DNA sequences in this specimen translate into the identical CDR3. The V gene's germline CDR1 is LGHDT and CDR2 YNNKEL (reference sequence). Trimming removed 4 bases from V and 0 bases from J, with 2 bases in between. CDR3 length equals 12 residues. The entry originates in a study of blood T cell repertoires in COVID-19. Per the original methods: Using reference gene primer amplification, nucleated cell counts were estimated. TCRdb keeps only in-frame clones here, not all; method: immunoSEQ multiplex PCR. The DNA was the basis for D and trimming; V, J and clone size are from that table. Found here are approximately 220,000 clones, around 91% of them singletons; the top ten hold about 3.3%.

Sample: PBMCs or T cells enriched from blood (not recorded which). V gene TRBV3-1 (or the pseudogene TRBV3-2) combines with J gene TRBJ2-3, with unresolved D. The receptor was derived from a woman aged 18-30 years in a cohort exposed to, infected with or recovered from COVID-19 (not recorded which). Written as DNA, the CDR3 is TGTGCCAGCAGCCCTAGCACAGATACGCAGTATTTT. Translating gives CASSPSTDTQYF.